A selection of T cell receptor beta chains follows, all from one sample in a study of tumor-infiltrating lymphocytes in oesophageal squamous cell carcinoma. One entry per CDR3 protein, called by TCRdb with MiXCR from the PCR reads. The sample has around 20,000 distinct CDR3 sequences; approximately 40% are singletons. The sequenced sample consisted of esophageal tumor tissue. These receptors came from a male donor with esophageal squamous cell carcinoma. CDR3s include the opening cysteine and the closing phenylalanine or tryptophan. Fields, in order: D gene, clone size, J gene, V gene, CDR3 protein, CDR3 DNA. A D gene is named only where the DNA matches it firmly. Clone size is given for some rows only: seen once, a few or many times, or a class if the clone is expanded.

d_gene: -; abundance: -; j_gene: TRBJ2-1; v_gene: TRBV7-2; CDR3aa: CASSLDANNEQFF; CDR3nt: TGTGCCAGCAGCTTAGACGCAAACAATGAGCAGTTCTTC
d_gene: -; abundance: many; j_gene: TRBJ2-3; v_gene: TRBV6-1; CDR3aa: CASSFLSSTDTQYF; CDR3nt: TGTGCCAGCAGTTTTTTATCTAGCACAGATACGCAGTATTTT
d_gene: TRBD2; abundance: -; j_gene: TRBJ2-5; v_gene: TRBV24-1; CDR3aa: CATSDPSGGKETQYF; CDR3nt: TGTGCCACCAGTGACCCTAGCGGAGGAAAAGAGACCCAGTACTTC
d_gene: -; abundance: -; j_gene: TRBJ2-7; v_gene: TRBV7-3; CDR3aa: CASSRDGAHSYEQYF; CDR3nt: TGTGCCAGCAGCCGGGACGGGGCCCACTCTTACGAGCAGTACTTC
d_gene: TRBD2; abundance: medium-sized; j_gene: TRBJ2-1; v_gene: TRBV12-3/TRBV12-4; CDR3aa: CASSSPAGGTYNEQFF; CDR3nt: TGTGCCAGCAGTTCCCCAGCGGGAGGGACCTACAATGAGCAGTTCTTC
d_gene: -; abundance: -; j_gene: TRBJ1-2; v_gene: TRBV11-2; CDR3aa: CASSLTANYGYTF; CDR3nt: TGTGCCAGCAGCTTAACTGCTAACTATGGCTACACCTTC
d_gene: -; abundance: -; j_gene: TRBJ2-7; v_gene: TRBV6-2/TRBV6-3; CDR3aa: CASSYSISNEQYF; CDR3nt: TGTGCCAGCAGTTACTCGATAAGCAACGAGCAGTACTTC
d_gene: -; abundance: few; j_gene: TRBJ2-5; v_gene: TRBV7-2; CDR3aa: CASSLVWTETQYF; CDR3nt: TGTGCCAGCAGCTTAGTTTGGACGGAGACCCAGTACTTC
d_gene: -; abundance: -; j_gene: TRBJ2-1; v_gene: TRBV6-6; CDR3aa: CASSYRGLNEQFF; CDR3nt: TGTGCCAGCAGTTACCGGGGACTCAATGAGCAGTTCTTC
d_gene: TRBD1; abundance: many; j_gene: TRBJ2-5; v_gene: TRBV18; CDR3aa: CASSPPNTGDETQYF; CDR3nt: TGTGCCAGCTCACCACCGAACACAGGGGACGAGACCCAGTACTTC
d_gene: -; abundance: -; j_gene: TRBJ2-2; v_gene: TRBV7-2; CDR3aa: CASSLQSNTGELFF; CDR3nt: TGTGCCAGCAGCTTACAATCGAACACCGGGGAGCTGTTTTTT
d_gene: -; abundance: many; j_gene: TRBJ2-7; v_gene: TRBV12-3/TRBV12-4; CDR3aa: CASRLGPSAGEQYF; CDR3nt: TGTGCCAGCAGGTTGGGACCGTCGGCCGGCGAGCAGTACTTC
d_gene: -; abundance: many; j_gene: TRBJ1-4; v_gene: TRBV5-6; CDR3aa: CASSSSLTNEKLFF; CDR3nt: TGTGCCAGCAGCTCTTCCCTAACTAATGAAAAACTGTTTTTT
d_gene: TRBD1; abundance: many; j_gene: TRBJ1-1; v_gene: TRBV6-1; CDR3aa: CASTPGQQNTEAFF; CDR3nt: TGTGCCAGCACCCCGGGACAGCAGAACACTGAAGCTTTCTTT
d_gene: -; abundance: -; j_gene: TRBJ2-2; v_gene: TRBV7-6; CDR3aa: CASSFQTLAGELFF; CDR3nt: TGTGCCAGCAGCTTCCAAACACTCGCCGGGGAGCTGTTTTTT
d_gene: -; abundance: once; j_gene: TRBJ2-7; v_gene: TRBV6-1; CDR3aa: CASSYAQGNYYEQYF; CDR3nt: TGTGCCAGCAGTTACGCGCAGGGCAACTACTACGAGCAGTACTTC
d_gene: TRBD1; abundance: medium-sized; j_gene: TRBJ2-3; v_gene: TRBV7-3; CDR3aa: CASSSGQVADTQYF; CDR3nt: TGTGCCAGCAGTTCCGGACAGGTTGCAGATACGCAGTATTTT
d_gene: -; abundance: -; j_gene: TRBJ2-1; v_gene: TRBV7-8; CDR3aa: CASSLVINEQFF; CDR3nt: TGTGCCAGCAGCTTAGTAATTAATGAGCAGTTCTTC
d_gene: TRBD2; abundance: -; j_gene: TRBJ2-5; v_gene: TRBV7-2; CDR3aa: CASSHRTSGSGEQYF; CDR3nt: TGTGCCAGCAGCCACCGGACTAGCGGGTCGGGTGAGCAGTACTTC
d_gene: -; abundance: medium-sized; j_gene: TRBJ2-5; v_gene: TRBV18; CDR3aa: CASSPSPGRETQYF; CDR3nt: TGTGCCAGCTCACCATCACCGGGGAGGGAGACCCAGTACTTC
d_gene: -; abundance: medium-sized; j_gene: TRBJ2-2; v_gene: TRBV11-2; CDR3aa: CASSLIRQGRFTGELFF; CDR3nt: TGTGCCAGCAGCTTAATCCGCCAGGGCCGTTTCACCGGGGAGCTGTTTTTT
d_gene: TRBD1; abundance: many; j_gene: TRBJ2-7; v_gene: TRBV12-3/TRBV12-4; CDR3aa: CASSSSGTGLYEQYF; CDR3nt: TGTGCCAGCAGCTCCTCCGGGACAGGGCTGTACGAGCAGTACTTC
d_gene: TRBD1; abundance: many; j_gene: TRBJ1-4; v_gene: TRBV6-1; CDR3aa: CASGPGGSEKLFF; CDR3nt: TGTGCCAGCGGGCCAGGGGGGAGTGAAAAACTGTTTTTT
d_gene: -; abundance: few; j_gene: TRBJ1-1; v_gene: TRBV5-1; CDR3aa: CASSLDSGVRAFF; CDR3nt: TGCGCCAGCAGCTTGGATTCGGGGGTAAGGGCTTTCTTT
d_gene: -; abundance: few; j_gene: TRBJ2-7; v_gene: TRBV7-6; CDR3aa: CASSPPPGPGELYF; CDR3nt: TGTGCCAGCAGTCCTCCTCCAGGACCCGGGGAGCTGTACTTC
d_gene: -; abundance: many; j_gene: TRBJ2-1; v_gene: TRBV4-1; CDR3aa: CASSQAGLESSYNEQFF; CDR3nt: TGCGCCAGCAGCCAAGCCGGACTCGAAAGCTCCTACAATGAGCAGTTCTTC
d_gene: -; abundance: few; j_gene: TRBJ2-4; v_gene: TRBV6-1; CDR3aa: CASGPRGGGKNIQYF; CDR3nt: TGTGCCAGCGGCCCGAGAGGGGGTGGCAAAAACATTCAGTACTTC
d_gene: TRBD1; abundance: -; j_gene: TRBJ2-5; v_gene: TRBV6-6; CDR3aa: CASSYPGTGVGKETQYF; CDR3nt: TGTGCCAGCAGTTACCCCGGGACAGGGGTCGGTAAGGAGACCCAGTACTTC
d_gene: -; abundance: -; j_gene: TRBJ2-1; v_gene: TRBV7-4; CDR3aa: CASSPPRGKQFF; CDR3nt: TGTGCCAGCAGCCCCCCCCGGGGGAAGCAGTTCTTC
d_gene: TRBD2; abundance: -; j_gene: TRBJ2-5; v_gene: TRBV7-2; CDR3aa: CASSLAWRLAGQETQYF; CDR3nt: TGTGCCAGCAGCTTAGCGTGGAGACTAGCGGGTCAAGAGACCCAGTACTTC
d_gene: TRBD2; abundance: many; j_gene: TRBJ2-7; v_gene: TRBV28; CDR3aa: CASSRLAGTYEQYF; CDR3nt: TGTGCCAGCAGTCGATTAGCGGGGACCTACGAGCAGTACTTC
d_gene: TRBD1; abundance: many; j_gene: TRBJ1-2; v_gene: TRBV19; CDR3aa: CASSPLSDRGPGYTF; CDR3nt: TGTGCCAGTAGTCCCTTATCGGACAGGGGGCCCGGCTACACCTTC
d_gene: TRBD1; abundance: once; j_gene: TRBJ2-7; v_gene: TRBV28; CDR3aa: CVSSLSVDRILNTEAFF; CDR3nt: TGTGTCAGCAGTTTATCTGTGGACAGGATTCTGAACACTGAAGCTTTCTTC
d_gene: -; abundance: once; j_gene: TRBJ2-7; v_gene: TRBV20-1; CDR3aa: CSLPGTIPYEQYF; CDR3nt: TGCAGTTTACCCGGGACAATCCCCTACGAGCAGTACTTC
d_gene: -; abundance: few; j_gene: TRBJ2-7; v_gene: TRBV7-6; CDR3aa: CASSLLLGNSYEQYF; CDR3nt: TGTGCCAGCAGCTTACTGCTCGGCAACTCCTACGAGCAGTACTTC
d_gene: TRBD1; abundance: many; j_gene: TRBJ2-7; v_gene: TRBV4-1; CDR3aa: CASSQEQGYTYEQYF; CDR3nt: TGCGCCAGCAGCCAAGAACAGGGGTATACCTACGAGCAGTACTTC
d_gene: TRBD1; abundance: many; j_gene: TRBJ1-2; v_gene: TRBV28; CDR3aa: CASSQGQGYGYTF; CDR3nt: TGTGCCAGCAGCCAAGGACAGGGCTATGGCTACACCTTC
d_gene: TRBD1; abundance: -; j_gene: TRBJ2-7; v_gene: TRBV10-3; CDR3aa: CAISKDRGSYEQYF; CDR3nt: TGTGCCATCAGTAAAGACAGGGGATCCTACGAGCAGTACTTC
d_gene: -; abundance: -; j_gene: TRBJ2-5; v_gene: TRBV7-8; CDR3aa: CASSLFEAVLETQYF; CDR3nt: TGTGCCAGCAGCTTGTTTGAAGCGGTTCTCGAGACCCAGTACTTC
d_gene: TRBD1; abundance: many; j_gene: TRBJ2-7; v_gene: TRBV18; CDR3aa: CASSPPGQTYEQYF; CDR3nt: TGTGCCAGCTCACCACCGGGACAGACCTACGAGCAGTACTTC
d_gene: -; abundance: few; j_gene: TRBJ2-7; v_gene: TRBV7-8; CDR3aa: CASSLGLAGGFYEQYF; CDR3nt: TGTGCCAGCAGCTTGGGTTTGGCGGGTGGATTCTACGAGCAGTACTTC
d_gene: -; abundance: few; j_gene: TRBJ2-7; v_gene: TRBV7-9; CDR3aa: CASDRPTYNEQYF; CDR3nt: TGTGCCAGCGACAGACCTACCTACAATGAGCAGTACTTC
d_gene: -; abundance: many; j_gene: TRBJ2-5; v_gene: TRBV5-5; CDR3aa: CASSLTGGETQYF; CDR3nt: TGTGCCAGCAGCTTGACAGGAGGAGAGACCCAGTACTTC
d_gene: -; abundance: many; j_gene: TRBJ2-7; v_gene: TRBV19; CDR3aa: CASSISRAYEQYF; CDR3nt: TGTGCCAGTAGTATAAGCAGGGCCTACGAGCAGTACTTC
d_gene: TRBD2; abundance: many; j_gene: TRBJ2-1; v_gene: TRBV6-1; CDR3aa: CASGGSQLADRYNEQFF; CDR3nt: TGTGCCAGCGGGGGGTCCCAACTAGCGGATCGCTACAATGAGCAGTTCTTC
d_gene: -; abundance: many; j_gene: TRBJ2-5; v_gene: TRBV10-3; CDR3aa: CAIRADSTGQETQYF; CDR3nt: TGTGCCATCAGAGCCGACTCAACCGGCCAAGAGACCCAGTACTTC
d_gene: TRBD2; abundance: few; j_gene: TRBJ2-7; v_gene: TRBV5-8; CDR3aa: CASSSTGLAGVLVGEQYF; CDR3nt: TGTGCCAGCAGCTCCACGGGACTAGCGGGAGTGTTGGTTGGGGAGCAGTACTTC
d_gene: -; abundance: few; j_gene: TRBJ2-3; v_gene: TRBV7-8; CDR3aa: CASSLSETDTQYF; CDR3nt: TGTGCCAGCAGCTTATCAGAGACAGATACGCAGTATTTT
d_gene: -; abundance: many; j_gene: TRBJ2-2; v_gene: TRBV7-2; CDR3aa: CASSFYTGELFF; CDR3nt: TGTGCCAGCAGCTTCTACACCGGGGAGCTGTTTTTT
d_gene: -; abundance: many; j_gene: TRBJ1-4; v_gene: TRBV10-3; CDR3aa: CAISERAENEKLFF; CDR3nt: TGTGCCATCAGTGAGAGGGCAGAAAATGAAAAACTGTTTTTT